Following are 32 T cell receptor beta chains from one sample sequenced in a study of vaccination and CD4 T cells after COVID-19. No antigen has been assigned to these receptors. The treatment denotes: roughly 10-day PBMC culture with coronavirus spike peptide pools or control peptides (ViraFEST assay). An Oncomine TCR Beta short-read assay was used to sequence the DNA from cultured CD4+ T cells. Each CDR3 protein is one row after TCRdb ran MiXCR on the PCR reads. The sample records tens of thousands of distinct CDR3 sequences, roughly 67% being singletons. The sample was CD4+ T cells from blood, cultured in vitro, taken after SARS-CoV-2 vaccination. These receptors originate from a human donor who received a COVID-19 vaccine.

This CDR3 is CASAKIDLNSPLHF. The DNA of the CDR3 is TGTGCCAGCGCCAAGATCGACCTCAATTCACCCCTCCACTTT. The chain employs TRBV6-1 and TRBJ1-6; D is unclear. CDR3 length: 14 amino acids. Germline CDR1 reads MNHNS; CDR2 reads SASEGT. Trimming took 8 bases from V and 7 from J, leaving 15 bases between them.

The chain links TRBV19 to TRBJ1-2; perhaps TRBD1 as D (6 bases). Germline CDR1 LNHDA, CDR2 SQIVND (reference sequence). V was pared by 10 bases and J by 4 bases, with 19 bases between. The CDR3 covers 14 residues. The CDR3 region is CATQGGQGTYGYTF. The DNA of the CDR3 is TGTGCCACCCAAGGGGGGCAGGGGACCTATGGCTACACCTTC.

The rearrangement links TRBV24-1 to TRBJ1-5; no definite D call. The CDR3 is made up of 13 amino acids. From germline, CDR1 is KGHDR and CDR2 SFDVKD. V was clipped by 5 bases and J by 1 base, with 5 bases between them. DNA of the CDR3: TGTGCCACCAGTGGCCTCAGCAATCAGCCCCAGCATTTT. It is translated as CATSGLSNQPQHF.

In its sample, this clonotype was seen a few times. CDR3: CATLTGTTRGNTIYF. The CDR3 nucleotides read TGTGCCACCCTGACAGGGACGACAAGAGGAAACACCATATATTTT. This chain uses TRBV10-3 with TRBJ1-3; 7 bases agree with TRBD1. The CDR3 length is 15 residues. CDR1 and CDR2 (germline): ENHRY, SYGVKD. With 10 bases clipped from V and 4 bases from J, the junction kept 13 bases outside the gene matches.

In this sample, this clonotype turned up a few times. This rearrangement joins TRBV10-3 to TRBJ2-5, with 7 bases identical to TRBD1. The CDR3 is 13 residues long. Per the germline V gene, CDR1 is ENHRY and CDR2 is SYGVKD. With 5 bases clipped from V and 5 bases from J, the junction kept 5 bases outside the gene matches. The CDR3 spells CAISPGQVETQYF. CDR3 nucleotide sequence: TGTGCCATCAGTCCCGGACAGGTGGAGACCCAGTACTTC.

This clonotype has only one observation. V gene TRBV7-9 combines with J gene TRBJ1-3; possibly TRBD1 for D (5 bases). Germline V gives CDR1 SEHNR, CDR2 FQNEAQ (reference sequence). This CDR3 contains 14 residues. Between the trimmed V and J ends, which lost 6 bases and 4 bases, there was a span of 13 bases. CDR3 DNA sequence: TGTGCCAGCAGTCCCAGGGCTCCCGGAAACACCATATATTTT. It specifies CASSPRAPGNTIYF.

There are a few counts of this clonotype. The V gene is TRBV7-2, the J gene TRBJ2-4; D is unresolved. Trimming took 0 bases from V and 1 from J, leaving 4 bases between them. In germline, CDR1 is SGHTA, CDR2 FQGNSA. This CDR3 spans 14 amino acids. The CDR3 sequence is CASSLAVAKNIQYF. CDR3 bases: TGTGCCAGCAGCTTAGCAGTGGCCAAAAACATTCAGTACTTC.

V is TRBV7-2 and J is TRBJ2-5, with 7 bases matching TRBD2. The J segment lost 1 base and the V segment lost 4 bases, leaving 6 bases of the junction unmatched. The CDR3 covers 15 residues. Germline CDR1 is SGHTA and CDR2 is FQGNSA. CDR3 coding DNA: TGTGCCAGCAGCTCTGACGGGACTATCCAAGAGACCCAGTACTTC. Protein: CASSSDGTIQETQYF. The whole variable domain, remainder taken from reference TRBV7-2 and TRBJ2-5, is GAGVSQSPSNKVTEKGKDVELRCDPISGHTALYWYRQSLGQGLEFLIYFQGNSAPDKSGLPSDRFSAERTGGSVSTLTIQRTQQEDSAVYLCASSSDGTIQETQYFGPGTRLLVL.

The rearrangement uses TRBV15 and TRBJ2-7, with D perhaps TRBD2 (6 bases). Between the trimmed V and J ends, which lost 0 bases and 0 bases, there was a span of 30 bases. Per germline, CDR1 LNHNV and CDR2 YYDKDF (reference sequence). The length of the CDR3 is 22 residues. The chain's CDR3 is CATSRDRSVGGGWVADSYEQYF. The CDR3 coding sequence is TGTGCCACCAGCAGAGATCGGTCAGTCGGGGGTGGGTGGGTAGCGGACTCCTACGAGCAGTACTTC.

This chain uses TRBV3-1 with TRBJ2-5; TRBD1 agrees at 8 bases. The germline V gene encodes CDR1 LGHDT and CDR2 YNNKEL (reference sequence). The CDR3 consists of 15 residues. J was trimmed by 1 base and V by 4 bases; bases with no gene match: 5. In DNA, the CDR3 is TGTGCCAGCAGCCTCCGGACAGGGCGCCAAGAGACCCAGTACTTC. It translates to CASSLRTGRQETQYF.

The chain carries TRBV30 and TRBJ1-1, with 7 bases fitting TRBD1. The CDR3 is made up of 12 amino acids. Trimming removed 2 bases from V and 7 bases from J; junction bases left unmatched: 4. CDR1 GTSNPN and CDR2 SVGIG come from the germline V gene (reference sequence). The CDR3 nucleotides are TGTGCCTGGAGTCCCAGGGGGGGTGAAGCTTTCTTT. This gives the protein CAWSPRGGEAFF. The whole variable domain, remainder taken from reference TRBV30 and TRBJ1-1, is SQTIHQWPATLVQPVGSPLSLECTVEGTSNPNLYWYRQAAGRGLQLLFYSVGIGQISSEVPQNLSASRPQDRQFILSSKKLLLSDSGFYLCAWSPRGGEAFFGQGTRLTVV.

The V and J genes are TRBV12-3 or TRBV12-4 and TRBJ1-6; 7 bases line up with TRBD1. Trimming took 6 bases from V and 6 from J; bases not matched to a gene: 5. The CDR3 runs to 14 residues. The CDR3 DNA is TGTGCCAGCAGCGCGGGACAGCCTAATTCACCCCTCCACTTT. This encodes CASSAGQPNSPLHF.

V is TRBV14 and J is TRBJ2-7, with D uncertain. From germline, CDR1 is SGHDN and CDR2 FVKESK. V was pared by 3 bases and J by 5 bases, with 11 bases between. The CDR3 consists of 13 residues. Written as DNA, the CDR3 is TGTGCCAGCAGCCAGGGGTCGGTCGACGAGCAGTACTTC. Translating gives CASSQGSVDEQYF.

The CDR3 here is CASSLGQGAYSSYEQYF. CDR3 nucleotide sequence: TGTGCCAGCAGCCTCGGACAGGGGGCTTATAGCTCCTACGAGCAGTACTTC. V gene TRBV7-9 combines with J gene TRBJ2-7, with 11 bases that match TRBD1. Germline trimming cut 5 bases from V and 0 bases from J; bases unmatched to any gene: 9. There are 17 residues in the CDR3. Looked up from germline, CDR1 is SEHNR and CDR2 is FQNEAQ (reference sequence).

The chain uses TRBV28 and TRBJ2-5; D uncertain. Trimming cost V 9 bases and J 5 bases, with 25 bases left between them. The germline V gene has CDR1 MDHEN and CDR2 SYDVKM. The CDR3 sequence is 16 residues long. The CDR3 bases are TGTGCCAGTCATTCTGGCAGGCTGATGATTGGGGAGACCCAGTACTTC. It yields the protein CASHSGRLMIGETQYF.

V and J are TRBV28 and TRBJ1-2; D ambiguous. The CDR3 runs to 12 residues. The germline CDR1 and CDR2 sequences are MDHEN and SYDVKM. Trimming left V 6 bases short and J 1 base short, with 6 bases between. The CDR3 DNA is TGTGCCAGCAGCAATGGTAACTATGGCTACACCTTC. Translating it yields CASSNGNYGYTF.

The rearrangement links TRBV12-3 or TRBV12-4 to TRBJ1-6; TRBD1 aligns across 7 bases. This CDR3 is built from 15 residues. Trimming removed 5 bases from V and 7 bases from J; junction bases left unmatched: 8. The CDR3: CASSPGDRVNSPLHF. The CDR3 region has the DNA TGTGCCAGCAGTCCCGGCGACAGGGTGAATTCACCCCTCCACTTT.

This clonotype was recorded a few times. The V and J genes are TRBV6-1 and TRBJ1-5; 7 bases map to TRBD1. This CDR3 is built from 16 residues. Trimming removed 2 bases from V and 2 bases from J; junction bases left unmatched: 6. Per the germline V gene, CDR1 is MNHNS and CDR2 is SASEGT. CDR3 DNA: TGTGCCAGCAGTGAAAGGGGGCCGTGGGGCAATCAGCCCCAGCATTTT. It specifies CASSERGPWGNQPQHF.

The chain combines TRBV5-1 with TRBJ2-7; D may be TRBD1 (6 bases). This CDR3 region has 15 residues. V was shortened by 1 base and J by 2 bases, with 13 bases between the two germline ends. Germline loops: CDR1 SGHRS, CDR2 YFSETQ. CDR3 nucleotides: TGCGCCAGCAGCTTGCGGCCAGGGGCAACCTACGAGCAGTACTTC. Amino acids: CASSLRPGATYEQYF.

The chain is built from TRBV4-2 and TRBJ1-2, with TRBD1 matching 10 bases. CDR1 is LGHNA, CDR2 YNFKEQ, per germline. V dropped 4 bases and J dropped 3; count of bases not matched to a gene: 2. CDR3 size: 14 residues. The CDR3 DNA follows: TGTGCCAGCAGCCCGGGACAGGGGTACTATGGCTACACCTTC. This translates into CASSPGQGYYGYTF.

In this sample, this clonotype turned up a few times. The chain carries TRBV27 and TRBJ1-2; the D gene is possibly TRBD1 (6 bases). The CDR3 sequence is 14 residues long. Trimming cost V 8 bases and J 4 bases, with 17 bases left between them. Per the germline V gene, CDR1 is MNHEY and CDR2 is SMNVEV (reference sequence). CDR3: CASGNQGQVYGYTF. CDR3 sequence (DNA): TGTGCCAGCGGGAACCAGGGGCAAGTCTATGGCTACACCTTC.

The V gene is TRBV30, the J gene TRBJ1-2; TRBD1 agrees at 8 bases. CDR1 and CDR2 (germline): GTSNPN, SVGIG (reference sequence). The trim removed 3 bases at V and 4 bases at J, leaving 7 bases unmatched. CDR3 length: 14 residues. CDR3 protein: CAWSFQGASYGYTF. The CDR3 DNA sequence: TGTGCCTGGAGCTTTCAGGGGGCGAGCTATGGCTACACCTTC.

The V and J genes are TRBV7-9 and TRBJ1-3, with D maybe TRBD1 (5 bases). Trimming took off 5 bases at V and 6 bases at J, with 20 bases between the two ends. The germline CDR1 and CDR2 sequences are SEHNR and FQNEAQ (reference sequence). CDR3 length: 16 residues. The CDR3 bases are TGTGCCAGCAGCCCATACCCCGCACGGGGGAAAAACACCATATATTTT. It translates to CASSPYPARGKNTIYF. The variable domain in full, with the rest retrieved from reference TRBV7-9 and TRBJ1-3, is DTGVSQNPRHKITKRGQNVTFRCDPISEHNRLYWYRQTLGQGPEFLTYFQNEAQLEKSRLLSDRFSAERPKGSFSTLEIQRTEQGDSAMYLCASSPYPARGKNTIYFGEGSWLTVV.

This chain joins TRBV19 and TRBJ2-5; 8 nucleotides match TRBD2. Trimming removed 7 bases from V and 7 bases from J; junction bases left unmatched: 2. The CDR3 runs 11 residues. From germline, CDR1 is LNHDA and CDR2 SQIVND (reference sequence). For the CDR3, the DNA is TGTGCCAGTACCGGGGGGGGGACCCAGTACTTC. Amino acids: CASTGGGTQYF.

This sequence joins TRBV20-1 and TRBJ2-5; D is unresolved. V was trimmed by 6 bases and J by 0 bases, leaving 14 bases between them. Germline assignment: CDR1 DFQATT and CDR2 SNEGSKA (reference sequence). The CDR3 is made up of 14 amino acids. CDR3 loop: CSANLYANQETQYF. In DNA, the CDR3 is TGCAGTGCCAACCTTTACGCCAACCAAGAGACCCAGTACTTC.

This chain joins TRBV24-1 and TRBJ2-3; 7 bases fit TRBD1. Germline V lookup: CDR1 KGHDR, CDR2 SFDVKD. V shed 4 bases and J 7 bases; nucleotides not matched to a gene: 4. This CDR3 contains 13 residues. The CDR3 reads CATSETGWHTQYF. For the CDR3, the DNA is TGTGCCACCAGTGAGACAGGGTGGCATACGCAGTATTTT.

This chain links TRBV12-3 or TRBV12-4 with TRBJ2-7; 14 bases are a match to TRBD2. Unmatched junction bases numbered 4, after V lost 3 bases and J lost 6 bases. CDR3 length: 15 residues. CDR3 region: CASSLTSGGAREQYF. CDR3 nucleotide sequence: TGTGCCAGCAGTTTGACTAGCGGGGGGGCTCGCGAGCAGTACTTC.

The chain links TRBV7-6 to TRBJ2-7; D uncertain. The germline gives CDR1 SGHVS, CDR2 FNYEAQ. The CDR3 is 13 residues long. V shed 3 bases and J shed 5 bases, with 11 bases lying between them. The CDR3 sequence is CASSLFPQDEQYF. DNA of the CDR3: TGTGCCAGCAGCTTGTTCCCCCAGGACGAGCAGTACTTC.

V usage is TRBV12-3 or TRBV12-4 and J usage is TRBJ1-2; perhaps TRBD1 as D (5 bases). This CDR3 has 14 amino acids. The ends were cut back, 6 bases at V and 0 bases at J, with 11 bases in the middle. DNA of the CDR3: TGTGCCAGCAGACGGGACGGGACTAACTATGGCTACACCTTC. Translating gives CASRRDGTNYGYTF.

The rearrangement uses TRBV11-2 and TRBJ1-5; a weak D match, TRBD1 (5 bases). V lost 1 base to trimming and J lost 1 base, with 14 bases between them. CDR1 and CDR2 (germline): SGHAT, FQNNGV. The CDR3 totals 17 residues. CDR3 sequence: CASSLVLDSSSNQPQHF. CDR3 coding DNA: TGTGCCAGCAGCTTAGTTCTCGACAGCTCAAGCAATCAGCCCCAGCATTTT.

The gene calls are TRBV7-9 and TRBJ1-1, with D hard to call. V lost 4 bases and J 4 bases, leaving 16 bases between the germline ends. CDR3 size: 15 residues. CDR1 and CDR2 from the germline V gene are SEHNR and FQNEAQ (reference sequence). The CDR3 region has the DNA TGTGCCAGCAGCTCCCCCGGGCTAGGGCTCACTGAAGCTTTCTTT. Its translation: CASSSPGLGLTEAFF. The full variable domain, its missing parts supplied by reference TRBV7-9 and TRBJ1-1, is DTGVSQNPRHKITKRGQNVTFRCDPISEHNRLYWYRQTLGQGPEFLTYFQNEAQLEKSRLLSDRFSAERPKGSFSTLEIQRTEQGDSAMYLCASSSPGLGLTEAFFGQGTRLTVV.

The J gene is TRBJ1-6, the V gene TRBV11-1; no clear D gene. The CDR3 runs 14 residues. The germline V gene encodes CDR1 SGHAT and CDR2 FQDESV (reference sequence). V shed 5 bases and J shed 3 bases, with 8 bases lying between them. The CDR3 sequence: CASSADFYNSPLHF. The CDR3 DNA is TGTGCCAGCAGCGCAGACTTCTATAATTCACCCCTCCACTTT.